This T cell receptor beta chain was identified in a study of blood T cells in healthy people across ages. Study-level information: Using template switching, researchers captured about one barcoded beta molecule for each two T cells.

This clonotype was seen many times. Its specificity is not known. The CDR3 spans 13 residues. V gave up 8 bases and J gave up 2 bases; unmatched junction bases: 0. Germline CDR1 MNHNY, CDR2 SVGAGI (reference sequence). Study outcomes and limitations: With naive T cell percentage, TCR beta diversity showed a strong correlation. The long-lived group displayed more naive CD4+ cells, plus higher diversity, than the aged donors did.

It was with a sample-barcoded 5' primer and a J-beta primer mix that a second PCR of roughly 7 to 12 cycles was run. A minimum of 2.5 million CDR3-containing paired-end reads was obtained for each sample. TCRdb passed the 5' RACE reads through MiXCR, listing each CDR3 protein once. The sample has under 800,000 distinct CDR3 sequences, 21% seen once. The material sequenced was blood. The V call is TRBV6-6, the J call TRBJ2-7; 13 bases match TRBD2. The origin of this receptor is a man aged 65-85 years in good health. DNA of the CDR3: TGTGCCAGCGGACTAGCGGGAGCCTACGAGCAGTACTTC. Protein product: CASGLAGAYEQYF.